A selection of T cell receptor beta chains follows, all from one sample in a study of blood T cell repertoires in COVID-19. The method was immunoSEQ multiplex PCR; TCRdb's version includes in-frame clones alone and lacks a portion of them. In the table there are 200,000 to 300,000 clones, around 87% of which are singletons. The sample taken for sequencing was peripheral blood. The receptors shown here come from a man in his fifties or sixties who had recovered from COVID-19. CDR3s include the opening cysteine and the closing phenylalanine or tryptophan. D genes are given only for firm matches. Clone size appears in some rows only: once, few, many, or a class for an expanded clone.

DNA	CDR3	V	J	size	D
TGTGCCAGCACGCCAAATAGCGGGGAGAGGCTGTTTTTT	CASTPNSGERLFF	TRBV2	TRBJ2-2	-	TRBD2
TGCGCCAGCAGCTTACAACCGGACAACACAGATACGCAGTATTTT	CASSLQPDNTDTQYF	TRBV5-1	TRBJ2-3	once	-
TGTGCCAGTAGTAAGGGGTTAGGCGGCGGGGAGCTGTTTTTT	CASSKGLGGGELFF	TRBV19	TRBJ2-2	-	-
TGTGCCAGCAGTTTATTGACAGCAACTAATGAAAAACTGTTTTTT	CASSLLTATNEKLFF	TRBV28	TRBJ1-4	-	-
TGCGCCACCGCGCTCACAGGAACTAATGAAAAACTGTTTTTT	CATALTGTNEKLFF	TRBV5-1	TRBJ1-4	-	-
TGTGCCAGTAGTATATTGGCGACGCGGGTAATGCGCAATCAGCCCCAGCATTTT	CASSILATRVMRNQPQHF	TRBV19	TRBJ1-5	-	-
TGTGCCAGCAGCTTCGGTGGGCCCACCGGGGAGCTGTTTTTT	CASSFGGPTGELFF	TRBV7-9	TRBJ2-2	once	-
TGCGCCAGCAGCTTGCAGGGGGCGATAGATACGCAGTATTTT	CASSLQGAIDTQYF	TRBV5-1	TRBJ2-3	-	TRBD1
TGCGCCAGCAGTGAGTCGCGGCGGATGAACTATGGCTACACCTTC	CASSESRRMNYGYTF	TRBV10-1	TRBJ1-2	-	-
TGCAGTGCTAGTCGGCTAGCGGGGCGCACAGATACGCAGTATTTT	CSASRLAGRTDTQYF	TRBV20-1	TRBJ2-3	-	TRBD2
TGTGCCAGCAGCCAAACGGGACTAGCGGGGGGTAACCGTTCAACGCAGTATTTT	CASSQTGLAGGNRSTQYF	TRBV7-9	TRBJ2-3	-	TRBD2
TGTGCCACCACAGACAGCTCTGGGGCCAACGTCCTGACTTTC	CATTDSSGANVLTF	TRBV24-1	TRBJ2-6	-	-
TGTGCCAGCAGAGGGGGGGGCGGGAATTCACCCCTCCACTTT	CASRGGGGNSPLHF	TRBV11-2	TRBJ1-6	-	-
TGTGCCTGGAGCAGTGGGACAGTTCAAGAGACCCAGTACTTC	CAWSSGTVQETQYF	TRBV30	TRBJ2-5	-	TRBD1
TGTGCCAGCAGTTCCTCCAGGGGACGCCAGCCCCAGCATTTT	CASSSSRGRQPQHF	TRBV28	TRBJ1-5	-	-
TGTGCCAGCAGATCCACTGGAAACACCATATATTTT	CASRSTGNTIYF	TRBV2	TRBJ1-3	-	-
TGTGCCAGCAGTGATGGGGGAACAGGGTTGAGGGCCCAGTACTTC	CASSDGGTGLRAQYF	TRBV6-1	TRBJ2-5	-	-
TGTGCCAGCACCCCGGGACTGGGCTATGGCTACACCTTC	CASTPGLGYGYTF	TRBV6-5	TRBJ1-2	-	-
TGTGCCAGCAGCTTAGGGACAGGGGGGGATCAGCCCCAGCATTTT	CASSLGTGGDQPQHF	TRBV7-9	TRBJ1-5	-	TRBD1
TGTGCCAGCAGCATGGGACTTGGCACAGATACGCAGTATTTT	CASSMGLGTDTQYF	TRBV5-5	TRBJ2-3	-	-
TGTGCCAGCGGGCGGGGTTTCGCTGAAGCTTTCTTT	CASGRGFAEAFF	TRBV12-3/TRBV12-4	TRBJ1-1	-	-
TGTGCCAGCAGCTTAAGGACTAGCGGGGGGATAGGCACCGGGGAGCTGTTTTTT	CASSLRTSGGIGTGELFF	TRBV7-6	TRBJ2-2	few	TRBD2
TGTGCCAGCAGCTTAGGAGGGGGTGGAGATACGCAGTATTTT	CASSLGGGGDTQYF	TRBV7-2	TRBJ2-3	-	-
TGTGCCAGTAGTATAGATCCCGAAACGAGAACGGTGGATAATTCACCCCTCCACTTT	CASSIDPETRTVDNSPLHF	TRBV19	TRBJ1-6	-	-
TGTGCCACCAGTGACCCCCGAGGACAGGGTGGGAACACTGAAGCTTTCTTT	CATSDPRGQGGNTEAFF	TRBV24-1	TRBJ1-1	-	TRBD1
TGCGCCAGCAGCTCCTTTAGGACAGGAGAGACCCAGTACTTC	CASSSFRTGETQYF	TRBV5-1	TRBJ2-5	-	TRBD1
TGTGCCAGTAGCTTACATAGCAATCAGCCCCAGCATTTT	CASSLHSNQPQHF	TRBV19	TRBJ1-5	few	-
TGTGCCAGCAGCTTGGCAGGGACAGGGGTTTTCGAGCAGTACTTC	CASSLAGTGVFEQYF	TRBV5-5	TRBJ2-7	-	TRBD1
TGTGCCAGCAGCCAGCACACCCGGGCAGGGGATTACAATGAAAAACTGTTTTTT	CASSQHTRAGDYNEKLFF	TRBV5-5	TRBJ1-4	few	-
TGCGCCAGCAGCTTGGCAGTTCAGGGACAGGGTGTGAACACCGGGGAGCTGTTTTTT	CASSLAVQGQGVNTGELFF	TRBV5-1	TRBJ2-2	-	TRBD1
TGTGCCAGCAGCGTAGCTCCGGGCTCCTATAATTCACCCCTCCACTTT	CASSVAPGSYNSPLHF	TRBV9	TRBJ1-6	-	-
TGTGCCAGCAGTTACGGGCTAGATACGCAGTATTTT	CASSYGLDTQYF	TRBV6-5	TRBJ2-3	-	-
TGTGCCAGCAGAACTTCCTACAATGAGCAGTTCTTC	CASRTSYNEQFF	TRBV12-3/TRBV12-4	TRBJ2-1	-	-
TGTGCCAGCAGCGTAGCCCCCCTAACAGGGGGAAGGTGGGATGAGCAGTTCTTC	CASSVAPLTGGRWDEQFF	TRBV9	TRBJ2-1	-	TRBD1
TGTGCCAGCTCCGCTCGCGGGGGAGACGGGGAGCTGTTTTTT	CASSARGGDGELFF	TRBV18	TRBJ2-2	-	TRBD2
TGTGCCAGCCAGTTTATCCGATTTTCTTCACCCCTCCACTTT	CASQFIRFSSPLHF	TRBV27	TRBJ1-6	-	-
TGTGCCAGCAGCTTAGGCGGACAGCGTAACTATGGCTACACCTTC	CASSLGGQRNYGYTF	TRBV7-6	TRBJ1-2	-	-
TGTGCCAGCAGCTTGGGTTCTAAGTCAGGCGGGGCAGATACGCAGTATTTT	CASSLGSKSGGADTQYF	TRBV11-3	TRBJ2-3	-	-
TGTGCCAGCTCGCCGTCTCTAGGACAGCTTTCCTACGAGCAGTACTTC	CASSPSLGQLSYEQYF	TRBV18	TRBJ2-7	-	-
TGTGCCAGCAGCCAATGGGTGACAGGGAGCCTCACAGATACGCAGTATTTT	CASSQWVTGSLTDTQYF	TRBV3-1/TRBV3-2	TRBJ2-3	-	TRBD1
TGTGCCAGCAGTGAAATGGGAAGGGGGCCCCTCCACTTT	CASSEMGRGPLHF	TRBV2	TRBJ1-6	-	-
TGCGCCAGCAGCTTGGGAGTTAGACAGGGGGCAAATAATGAGCAGTTCTTC	CASSLGVRQGANNEQFF	TRBV5-1	TRBJ2-1	-	TRBD1
TGTGCCAGTAGTGTCTCCGGGACAGGCTACCAAGAGACCCAGTACTTC	CASSVSGTGYQETQYF	TRBV19	TRBJ2-5	-	TRBD1
TGTGCCAGCAGCCAAGAAGGGCAGGGCATCTACAATGAGCAGTTCTTC	CASSQEGQGIYNEQFF	TRBV4-2	TRBJ2-1	once	-
TGTGCCAGCAGCGCCAGGACCTCTAGCGGGGGGGCGTACGGGGAGCTGTTTTTT	CASSARTSSGGAYGELFF	TRBV9	TRBJ2-2	few	TRBD2
TGTGCCAGTAGTATAGTTGGCTCCTCCTACGAGCAGTACTTC	CASSIVGSSYEQYF	TRBV19	TRBJ2-7	-	-
TGTGCCAGCAGCTTGTATCCCCGGACAGGGGTGAGGGAGACCCAGTACTTC	CASSLYPRTGVRETQYF	TRBV5-5	TRBJ2-5	once	TRBD1
TGTGCCAGCAGCACTGGACAGGGGGCTAACTATGGCTACACCTTC	CASSTGQGANYGYTF	TRBV5-6	TRBJ1-2	-	TRBD1
TGTGCCAGCAGTGGACCAAACAGGGGCTCGGGTGAGCAGTACTTC	CASSGPNRGSGEQYF	TRBV25-1	TRBJ2-7	-	TRBD1
TGTGCCAGCAGTTACCCCCACAGGGGGACCCGCAATCAGCCCCAGCATTTT	CASSYPHRGTRNQPQHF	TRBV6-2/TRBV6-3	TRBJ1-5	few	TRBD1
TGTGCCAGCAGTTTAGCTACTACCTACGAGCAGTACTTC	CASSLATTYEQYF	TRBV27	TRBJ2-7	-	-
TGCAGCGTTGAAAGCGGACAGGGGGCCTATGGCTACACCTTC	CSVESGQGAYGYTF	TRBV29-1	TRBJ1-2	-	TRBD1
TGTGCCAGCAGTTACTCGACAGGGCGAGGGGGCTATGGCTACACCTTC	CASSYSTGRGGYGYTF	TRBV6-5	TRBJ1-2	few	TRBD1
TGTGCCAGCAACCAGGGGCAAGATACGCAGTATTTT	CASNQGQDTQYF	TRBV2	TRBJ2-3	-	-
TGTGCCAGCAGTGATTGGGGGCTAGCGGCGGTGATGTGGGAGACCCAGTACTTC	CASSDWGLAAVMWETQYF	TRBV2	TRBJ2-5	once	-
TGTGCCAGTAGTATACGACTACAAGAGACCCAGTACTTC	CASSIRLQETQYF	TRBV19	TRBJ2-5	many	-
TGTGCCAGCAGCTCCTCTCGAGGGCAAAATCAGCCCCAGCATTTT	CASSSSRGQNQPQHF	TRBV16	TRBJ1-5	-	-
TGTGCGGGATATAGGGGTCCTAGCACAGATACGCAGTATTTT	CAGYRGPSTDTQYF	TRBV6-5	TRBJ2-3	-	-
TGTGCCAGCAGTATGAGGAACTGGGAGACCCAGTACTTC	CASSMRNWETQYF	TRBV12-3/TRBV12-4	TRBJ2-5	-	-
TGCGCCAGCAGCTCTCAGGAATACACTGAAGCTTTCTTT	CASSSQEYTEAFF	TRBV5-1	TRBJ1-1	-	-